Given below is one T cell receptor (beta chain) in context. Its antigen remains unidentified. This sample is part of a study of cytomegalovirus exposure and HLA in healthy donors. Primers: 60 Vbeta forward and 13 Jbeta reverse. As handled by the study authors: In a later analysis, the count reached about 75 million unique TCR beta chains, with 8.5 million to 14 million shared. Data came from immunoSEQ multiplex PCR; TCRdb stores just in-frame clones and leaves some out. V, J and clone size are taken as reported in that table, and D and trimming were inferred from the DNA itself. The data show some 140,000 clones, about 84% seen once. The study's findings and limits: TCR beta chains numbering some 160 were designated cytomegalovirus-associated. Later analysis demonstrated an association between a missense DCLRE1C variant and TCR beta V- and J-gene trimming. In a later analysis, parvovirus B19, influenza, CMV and Epstein-Barr virus appeared linked to several top co-occurrence clusters.

The sample consisted of PBMCs. The receptor was derived from a middle-aged woman in good health and CMV-seropositive.

CDR3 coding DNA: TGCGCCAGCAGCTTGAAGGGGGTGCCAATGTACGAGCAGTACTTC. Translated: CASSLKGVPMYEQYF. The chain has TRBV5-1 and TRBJ2-7, with a weak D call TRBD1 (6 bases). Germline lookup yields CDR1 SGHRS and CDR2 YFSETQ. The CDR3 runs to 15 residues. The germline V and J ends were trimmed by 1 base and 4 bases, with 15 bases remaining between them.